The 2 T cell receptor beta chains reported below all come from one sample, sequenced in a study of shared clonotypes between healthy human individuals. Data came from immunoSEQ multiplex PCR; TCRdb stores just in-frame clones and leaves some out. This repertoire shows about 1.1 million clones, 77% found once; its top ten account for roughly 0.83%. What was sequenced was memory CD4+ T cells from PBMCs. Subset: CD45RA-negative fraction. The receptor set was obtained from a man between 18 and 29 years old in good health. Some clones in this sample may be carry-over from other donors' samples.

In its sample, this clone was seen once. The chain uses TRBV18 and TRBJ1-4; D call uncertain. Germline V gene sequence: CDR1 KGHSH, CDR2 LQKENI. The V end lost 8 bases, the J end lost 8 bases, and 9 bases lay between the germline ends. This CDR3 spans 11 amino acids. The CDR3 region has the DNA TGTGCCAGCGCACGGGAGGAAAAACTGTTTTTT. It is translated as CASAREEKLFF.

The chain is built from TRBV27 and TRBJ2-2; tentative D call: TRBD2 (6 bases). Germline CDR1 MNHEY, CDR2 SMNVEV (reference sequence). The CDR3 loop spans 18 amino acids. Trimming shortened V by 2 bases and J by 6 bases, and 22 bases separated the two germline ends. The chain's CDR3 is CASSLAGGSLVYAGELFF. CDR3 DNA: TGTGCCAGCAGTTTAGCCGGGGGATCGCTAGTCTACGCCGGGGAGCTGTTTTTT.